Sequencing of this T cell receptor (beta chain) was carried out in a study of CD8+ T cells in alopecia areata. The sample's treatment: oral pan-JAK inhibitor, 5-10 mg twice daily. Isolated RNA was reverse transcribed into cDNA used as the sequencing template. The table came from immunoSEQ multiplex PCR; TCRdb's copy has only in-frame clones and leaves some out. Of roughly 120,000 clones in the sample, roughly 63% were seen once. The CDR3 loop spans 14 amino acids. Germline-derived CDR1 and CDR2 are SGHVS and FNYEAQ. J lost 2 bases, V lost 5 bases, and 5 bases had no gene match. This specimen consisted of CD8+ T cells sorted from blood, obtained at week 4, from a patient treated with tofacitinib. This sequence was found in a human donor with alopecia areata. The chain links TRBV7-6 to TRBJ2-5; 7 nucleotides agree with TRBD1. CDR3 region: CASSTGTAQETQYF. The CDR3 DNA follows: TGTGCCAGCAGCACCGGGACAGCGCAAGAGACCCAGTACTTC.